Sequencing of this T cell receptor beta chain was carried out in a study of CD8 T cells in ankylosing spondylitis (dated by TCRdb to about 2017). Broadly, across the study: The study set out to find disease-linked TCR variants by profiling T cell receptor beta repertoires in ankylosing spondylitis patients and healthy donors. The full study cohort comprised about 23 ankylosing spondylitis patients and some 100 healthy donors. Peripheral blood samples were taken, and synovial fluid was additionally collected from ankylosing spondylitis patients. Broad study findings and their caveats: A TCR beta motif made up of fewer than 10 highly homologous amino acid variants appeared to be characteristic of blood from ankylosing spondylitis patients. The disease-linked clones showed a CD8+ phenotype and occurred at relatively low frequencies in peripheral blood. Some TCR beta motif variants had previously been reported in synovial fluid and blood of reactive arthritis patients, which suggested common disease-initiation mechanisms. According to the report, matched synovial fluid samples from ankylosing spondylitis patients were significantly enriched for the disease-linked clones.

The sequencer listed for this sample is Illumina HiSeq 2500. TCR beta libraries were prepared by quantitative 5'-RACE with molecular barcodes. The source study handled its data this way. To identify disease-linked TCR variants, a new computational method was used, one built on a probabilistic model of VDJ rearrangement. TCRdb itself trimmed the public reads at Q25 with fastp, ran MiXCR and retained productive beta chains. CDR3 protein duplicates are merged, each entry listing the most common genes and DNA. The authors' filters were not applied to this entry. The sample includes some 350,000 distinct CDR3 sequences, with approximately 15% observed a single time. The top ten hold approximately 0.99% of the sample. This clonotype was counted only a few times. It lacks a known antigen. Per-nucleotide qualities are absent, and no much larger clonotype sits a single base away. The sequencing sample was made of blood, either unsorted or a sorted T cell fraction (not recorded which). This clonotype originated in a male donor with ankylosing spondylitis or in good health (not recorded which).

At the DNA level, the sequence is TGTGCCAGCAGCGTAGGGGAGGGAGAGACCCAGTACTTC. It is translated as CASSVGEGETQYF. The sequence is built from TRBV9 and TRBJ2-5; TRBD2 fits 7 bases in the junction. From its cysteine to its phenylalanine, the CDR3 spans 13 amino acids. The DNA shown is the 39-base CDR3, in frame from base 1. V lost 0 bases and J lost 4 bases, and the count of bases not matched to a germline gene is 0. From a lookup of the germline V gene, CDR1 and CDR2 are SGDLS and YYNGEE.